These 23 T cell receptor beta chains share one sample of origin, sequenced in a study of cytomegalovirus exposure and HLA in healthy donors. The PCR employed 60 Vbeta primers together with 13 Jbeta primers. Profiling relied on immunoSEQ multiplex PCR, and the TCRdb table lists in-frame clones only, not all of them. The sample carries just over 150,000 clones, roughly 78% recorded once. What was sequenced was PBMCs. These receptor sequences come from a woman aged 40-49 years in good health and CMV-seronegative.

This chain joins TRBV9 and TRBJ2-5; 8 bases are shared with TRBD1. This CDR3 contains 16 residues. In germline, CDR1 is SGDLS, CDR2 YYNGEE. The junction had 14 bases not matched to a gene; V was cut back by 4 bases and J by 6 bases. The CDR3 nucleotides are TGTGCCAGCAGCCCTCATTGGAAGGACAGGGCTAAGACCCAGTACTTC. Protein product: CASSPHWKDRAKTQYF.

This clone was detected once. The identical CDR3 is also encoded by other nucleotide sequences in the sample. The chain recombines TRBV5-1 with TRBJ1-1; TRBD1 matches 8 bases. This CDR3 comprises 13 residues. V lost 6 bases to trimming and J lost 1 base; unmatched junction nucleotides: 2. Germline lookup yields CDR1 SGHRS and CDR2 YFSETQ. The chain's CDR3 is CASTGQENTEAFF. In DNA, the CDR3 is TGCGCCAGCACGGGACAGGAGAACACTGAAGCTTTCTTT.

V gene TRBV6-1 combines with J gene TRBJ1-1; no clear D. The CDR3 runs 15 residues. Trimming removed 4 bases at V and 1 base at J, with 13 bases between. In germline, CDR1 is MNHNS, CDR2 SASEGT. The CDR3 spells CASSAVENPNTEAFF. CDR3 sequence (DNA): TGTGCCAGCAGTGCTGTGGAGAACCCGAACACTGAAGCTTTCTTT.

This chain uses TRBV28 with TRBJ1-5, with D uncertain. CDR1 MDHEN and CDR2 SYDVKM come from the germline V gene. This CDR3 is 15 amino acids long. Trimming removed 4 bases at V and 2 bases at J, with 12 bases between. CDR3 residues: CASSSGFRGNQPQHF. The CDR3 bases are TGTGCCAGCAGTTCGGGATTTCGGGGCAATCAGCCCCAGCATTTT.

This clone has a handful of counts. This chain uses TRBV19 with TRBJ1-1, with unresolved D. Between the trimmed V and J ends, which lost 5 bases and 3 bases, there was a span of 10 bases. Germline CDR1 and CDR2: LNHDA and SQIVND (reference sequence). The CDR3 contains 13 residues. The CDR3 bases are TGTGCCAGTAGTTCGGGAGGTTACACTGAAGCTTTCTTT. Its protein is CASSSGGYTEAFF.

The chain combines TRBV2 with TRBJ1-2; the match to TRBD1 covers 8 bases. V trimming: 3 bases; J trimming: 6 bases; junction bases outside the gene matches: 9. The CDR3 is 15 amino acids. The V gene's germline CDR1 is SNHLY and CDR2 FYNNEI. The CDR3 loop is CASSETDRAVNGYTF. The CDR3 DNA is TGTGCCAGCAGTGAGACGGACAGGGCTGTGAATGGCTACACCTTC.

The chain employs TRBV13 and TRBJ1-1, with D possibly TRBD1 on 6 matching bases. The germline CDR1 and CDR2 sequences are PRHDT and FYEKMQ (reference sequence). V lost 2 bases to trimming and J lost 7 bases, with 20 bases between them. This CDR3 is built from 16 residues. The CDR3 spells CASSLSYFRGAREAFF. The CDR3 nucleotides read TGTGCCAGCAGCTTATCGTATTTCCGGGGGGCTCGTGAAGCTTTCTTT.

The genes are TRBV11-3 and TRBJ2-1, with 7 bases fitting TRBD1. In germline, CDR1 is SGHNT, CDR2 YENEEA. The CDR3 is made up of 15 amino acids. J was trimmed by 7 bases and V by 1 base; bases with no gene match: 7. CDR3 in amino acids: CASSLGAGGVNEQFF. DNA of the CDR3: TGTGCCAGCAGCTTAGGGGCAGGGGGTGTGAATGAGCAGTTCTTC.

In DNA, the CDR3 is TGTGCCAGCAGCTTCGACAGATATGAAGCTTTCTTT. It codes for CASSFDRYEAFF. The chain couples TRBV7-9 to TRBJ1-1; a possible D gene is TRBD1 (5 bases). V lost 3 bases to trimming and J lost 7 bases, with 9 bases between them. The germline V gene encodes CDR1 SEHNR and CDR2 FQNEAQ (reference sequence). The CDR3 length is 12 residues.

The chain recombines TRBV28 with TRBJ1-1; TRBD1 aligns across 9 bases. Germline CDR1 reads MDHEN; CDR2 reads SYDVKM. This CDR3 spans 13 amino acids. J lost 10 bases, V lost 1 base, and 4 bases had no gene match. The CDR3 loop reads CASSLLRGQGAFF. The CDR3 DNA reads as TGTGCCAGCAGTTTATTACGGGGACAGGGAGCTTTCTTT.

The V and J genes are TRBV5-8 and TRBJ1-6; D is possibly TRBD1 (6 bases). CDR1 SGHTS and CDR2 YDEGEE come from the germline V gene. The CDR3 is 15 amino acids. The V end was cut by 1 base, the J end by 3 bases, with 8 bases between. The DNA of the CDR3 is TGTGCCAGCAGCTTGCGGGACAACTATAATTCACCCCTCCACTTT. Translation gives CASSLRDNYNSPLHF. The variable domain in full, completed from reference TRBV5-8 and TRBJ1-6, reads EAGVTQSPTHLIKTRGQQATLRCSPISGHTSVYWYQQALGLGLQFLLWYDEGEERNRGNFPPRFSGRQFPNYSSELNVNALELEDSALYLCASSLRDNYNSPLHFGNGTRLTVT.

The chain employs TRBV27 and TRBJ1-5; 8 nucleotides match TRBD1. The V gene end was trimmed by 6 bases and the J gene end by 5 bases; junction bases not matched to a gene: 3. There are 13 residues in the CDR3. CDR1 is MNHEY and CDR2 is SMNVEV in the germline V gene (reference sequence). The CDR3 nucleotides read TGTGCCAGCAGCGACAGGGGTCATCAGCCCCAGCATTTT. Translation: CASSDRGHQPQHF.

The rearrangement uses TRBV25-1 and TRBJ1-1, with unresolved D. V gave up 2 bases and J gave up 7 bases, with 11 bases separating them. CDR1 MGHDK and CDR2 SYGVNS come from the germline V gene. The CDR3 covers 13 residues. The DNA for the CDR3 is TGTGCCAGCAGTGAACCCCGGGCGGGTGAAGCTTTCTTT. Translated, it gives CASSEPRAGEAFF.

V usage is TRBV28 and J usage is TRBJ1-4, with a weak D call TRBD1 (5 bases). The CDR3 is made up of 16 amino acids. V dropped 3 bases and J dropped 4 bases, with 15 bases sitting between them. Germline V gene sequence: CDR1 MDHEN, CDR2 SYDVKM. In DNA form, the CDR3 reads TGTGCCAGCAGTTTTTTCAGGGCTTCTTTTAATGAAAAACTGTTTTTT. This translates into CASSFFRASFNEKLFF.

The V and J genes are TRBV4-2 and TRBJ2-1; 7 nucleotides line up with TRBD2. This CDR3 has 16 residues. Germline CDR1 LGHNA, CDR2 YNFKEQ. V lost 1 base and J lost 5; bases outside the gene matches: 8. CDR3 loop: CASSQASWGGDNEQFF. CDR3 sequence (DNA): TGTGCCAGCAGCCAAGCCAGCTGGGGGGGGGACAATGAGCAGTTCTTC.

The chain couples TRBV11-2 to TRBJ2-1; 10 bases are shared with TRBD1. The V gene's germline CDR1 is SGHAT and CDR2 FQNNGV. This CDR3 contains 16 residues. V gave up 5 bases and J gave up 7 bases; unmatched junction bases: 11. The CDR3 nucleotides read TGTGCCAGCAGCCTAAGGGGGAGACAGGGGGCGAATGAGCAGTTCTTC. Amino acids: CASSLRGRQGANEQFF.

This chain connects TRBV5-1 to TRBJ2-1, with D perhaps TRBD1 (6 bases). V was shortened by 4 bases and J by 4 bases, with 15 bases between the two germline ends. The CDR3 loop spans 15 amino acids. Germline CDR1 SGHRS, CDR2 YFSETQ. The CDR3 DNA sequence: TGCGCCAGCAGCCCTGGGGGCATTTCTTACAATGAGCAGTTCTTC. This codes for CASSPGGISYNEQFF.

The chain employs TRBV6-4 and TRBJ2-6, with TRBD1 identical over 8 bases. Germline values: CDR1 MRHNA, CDR2 SNTAGT. V dropped 0 bases and J dropped 4; count of bases not matched to a gene: 8. The CDR3 runs 18 residues. CDR3 region: CASSDSGQGFSGANVLTF. The CDR3 DNA reads as TGTGCCAGCAGTGACTCTGGACAGGGTTTCTCCGGGGCCAACGTCCTGACTTTC.

This sequence joins TRBV5-4 and TRBJ2-7, with TRBD2 matching 10 bases. Germline V lookup: CDR1 SGHNT, CDR2 YYREEE (reference sequence). J was trimmed by 4 bases and V by 5 bases; bases with no gene match: 6. This CDR3 has 14 residues. CDR3 sequence: CASRSSGGGYEQYF. The DNA of the CDR3 is TGTGCCAGCAGATCCAGCGGGGGGGGGTACGAGCAGTACTTC.

The genes are TRBV5-5 and TRBJ1-1, with 8 bases lining up with TRBD1. Germline V gene lookup returns CDR1 SGHKS and CDR2 YYEKEE (reference sequence). The CDR3 contains 12 residues. The J segment lost 10 bases and the V segment lost 0 bases, leaving 2 bases of the junction unmatched. The CDR3 is CASSLGDRGAFF. CDR3 DNA sequence: TGTGCCAGCAGCTTGGGAGACAGGGGAGCTTTCTTT.

The genes are TRBV19 and TRBJ1-2; D is uncertain. Trimming left V 4 bases short and J 2 bases short, with 14 bases between. The V gene's germline CDR1 is LNHDA and CDR2 SQIVND (reference sequence). This CDR3 region has 15 residues. Here the CDR3 DNA reads TGTGCCAGTAGTACCCGTTCGGGATACAACTATGGCTACACCTTC. It encodes CASSTRSGYNYGYTF.

The chain combines TRBV13 with TRBJ2-1; 9 bases map to TRBD2. The J segment lost 6 bases and the V segment lost 2 bases, leaving 14 bases of the junction unmatched. Germline CDR1 reads PRHDT; CDR2 reads FYEKMQ (reference sequence). CDR3 size: 18 residues. The CDR3 is CASSLTVATSGLRNEQFF. In nucleotides, the CDR3 is TGTGCCAGCAGCTTAACGGTCGCGACTAGCGGCCTTCGCAATGAGCAGTTCTTC.

This chain connects TRBV10-3 to TRBJ2-7; TRBD1 matches at 9 bases. J was trimmed by 4 bases and V by 2 bases; bases with no gene match: 6. From germline, CDR1 is ENHRY and CDR2 SYGVKD. This CDR3 has 15 amino acids. CDR3 in DNA: TGTGCCATCAGTGAGCCGGACAGGGGTGGGTACGAGCAGTACTTC. Residues: CAISEPDRGGYEQYF.